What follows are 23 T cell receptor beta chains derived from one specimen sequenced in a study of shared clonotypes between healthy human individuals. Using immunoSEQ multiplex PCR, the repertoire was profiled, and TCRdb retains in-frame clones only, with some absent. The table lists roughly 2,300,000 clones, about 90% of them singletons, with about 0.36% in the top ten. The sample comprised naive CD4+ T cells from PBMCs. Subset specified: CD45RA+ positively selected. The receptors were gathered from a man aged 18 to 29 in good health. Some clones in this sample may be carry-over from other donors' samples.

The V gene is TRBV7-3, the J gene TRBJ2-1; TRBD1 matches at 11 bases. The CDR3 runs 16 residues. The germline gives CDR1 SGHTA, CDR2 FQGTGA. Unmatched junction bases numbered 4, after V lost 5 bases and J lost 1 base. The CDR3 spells CASSLGQGASYNEQFF. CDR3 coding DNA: TGTGCCAGCAGCCTCGGACAGGGGGCATCCTACAATGAGCAGTTCTTC.

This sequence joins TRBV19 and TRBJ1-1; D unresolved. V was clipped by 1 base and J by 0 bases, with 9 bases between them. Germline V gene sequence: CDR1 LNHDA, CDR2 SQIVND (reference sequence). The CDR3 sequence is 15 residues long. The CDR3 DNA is TGTGCCAGTAGTATAGCGAGGCTCATGAACACTGAAGCTTTCTTT. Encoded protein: CASSIARLMNTEAFF.

The CDR3 region has the DNA TGTGCCTGGAGTGTATGGCGGGGAAGCTCTGGAAACACCATATATTTT. Protein: CAWSVWRGSSGNTIYF. The chain uses TRBV30 and TRBJ1-3; D gene ambiguous. Germline CDR1 is GTSNPN and CDR2 is SVGIG (reference sequence). Trimming cost V 0 bases and J 0 bases, with 12 bases left between them. The CDR3 spans 16 residues.

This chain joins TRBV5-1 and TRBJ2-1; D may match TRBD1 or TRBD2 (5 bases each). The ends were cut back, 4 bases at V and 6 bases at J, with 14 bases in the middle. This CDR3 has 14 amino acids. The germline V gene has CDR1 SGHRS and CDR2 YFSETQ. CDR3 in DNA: TGCGCCAGCAGCCCGGGACCCGAATCCAATGAGCAGTTCTTC. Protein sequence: CASSPGPESNEQFF. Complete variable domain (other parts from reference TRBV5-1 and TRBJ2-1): KAGVTQTPRYLIKTRGQQVTLSCSPISGHRSVSWYQQTPGQGLQFLFEYFSETQRNKGNFPGRFSGRQFSNSRSEMNVSTLELGDSALYLCASSPGPESNEQFFGPGTRLTVL.

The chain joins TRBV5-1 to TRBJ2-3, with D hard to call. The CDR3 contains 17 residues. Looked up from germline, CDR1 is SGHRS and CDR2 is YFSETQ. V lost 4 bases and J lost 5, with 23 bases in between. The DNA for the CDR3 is TGCGCCAGCAGCCCCCCCTGGCCCGCCGGTTATGGAGATACGCAGTATTTT. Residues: CASSPPWPAGYGDTQYF.

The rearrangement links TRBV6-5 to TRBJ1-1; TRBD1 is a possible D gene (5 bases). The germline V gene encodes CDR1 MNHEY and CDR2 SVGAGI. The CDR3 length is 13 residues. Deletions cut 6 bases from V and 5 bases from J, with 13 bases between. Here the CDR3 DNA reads TGTGCCAGCAGCACGGGACGGCAAACTGAAGCTTTCTTT. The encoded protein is CASSTGRQTEAFF.

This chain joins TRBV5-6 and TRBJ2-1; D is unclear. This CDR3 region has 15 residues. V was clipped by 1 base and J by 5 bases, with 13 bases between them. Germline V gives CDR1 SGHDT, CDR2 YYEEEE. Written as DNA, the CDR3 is TGTGCCAGCAGCTTGACGGGTAGTTTGAACAATGAGCAGTTCTTC. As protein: CASSLTGSLNNEQFF.

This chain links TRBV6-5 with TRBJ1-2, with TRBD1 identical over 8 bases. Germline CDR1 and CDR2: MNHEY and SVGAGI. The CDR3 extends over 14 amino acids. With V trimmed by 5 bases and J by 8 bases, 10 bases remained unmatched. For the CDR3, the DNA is TGTGCCAGCAGTCAATCGGACAGGGTGGGAGGCTACACCTTC. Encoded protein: CASSQSDRVGGYTF.

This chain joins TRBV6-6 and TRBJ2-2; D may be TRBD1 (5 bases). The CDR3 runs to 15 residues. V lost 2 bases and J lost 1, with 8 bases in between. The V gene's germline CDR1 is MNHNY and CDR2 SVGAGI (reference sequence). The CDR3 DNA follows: TGTGCCAGCAGTTACACAGGCAGGAACACCGGGGAGCTGTTTTTT. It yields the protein CASSYTGRNTGELFF.

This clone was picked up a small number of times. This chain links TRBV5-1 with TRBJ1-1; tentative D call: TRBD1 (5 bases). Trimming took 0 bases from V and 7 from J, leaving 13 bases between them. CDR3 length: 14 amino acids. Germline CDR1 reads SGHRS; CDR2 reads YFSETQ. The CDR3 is CASSLGGSQYEAFF. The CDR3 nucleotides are TGCGCCAGCAGCTTGGGGGGCAGCCAATATGAAGCTTTCTTT. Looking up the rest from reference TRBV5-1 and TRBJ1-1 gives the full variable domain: KAGVTQTPRYLIKTRGQQVTLSCSPISGHRSVSWYQQTPGQGLQFLFEYFSETQRNKGNFPGRFSGRQFSNSRSEMNVSTLELGDSALYLCASSLGGSQYEAFFGQGTRLTVV.

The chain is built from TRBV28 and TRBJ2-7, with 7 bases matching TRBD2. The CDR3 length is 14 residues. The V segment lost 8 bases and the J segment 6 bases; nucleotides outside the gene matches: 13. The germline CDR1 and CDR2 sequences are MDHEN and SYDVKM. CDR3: CASGGGLVVGEQYF. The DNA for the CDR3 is TGTGCCAGCGGGGGGGGTCTAGTTGTTGGCGAGCAGTACTTC.

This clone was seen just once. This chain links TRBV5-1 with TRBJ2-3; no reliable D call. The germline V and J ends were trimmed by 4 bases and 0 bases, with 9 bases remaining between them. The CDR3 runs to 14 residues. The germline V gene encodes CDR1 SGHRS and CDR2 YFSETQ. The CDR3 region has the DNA TGCGCCAGCAGCCCTGAAACTAGCACAGATACGCAGTATTTT. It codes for CASSPETSTDTQYF.

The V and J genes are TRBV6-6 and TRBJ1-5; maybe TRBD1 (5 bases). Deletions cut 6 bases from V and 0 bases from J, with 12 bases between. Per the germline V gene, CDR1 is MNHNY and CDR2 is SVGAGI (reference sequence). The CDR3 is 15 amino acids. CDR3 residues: CASRQRQHSNQPQHF. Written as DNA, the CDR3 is TGTGCCAGCAGACAGCGACAGCATAGCAATCAGCCCCAGCATTTT.

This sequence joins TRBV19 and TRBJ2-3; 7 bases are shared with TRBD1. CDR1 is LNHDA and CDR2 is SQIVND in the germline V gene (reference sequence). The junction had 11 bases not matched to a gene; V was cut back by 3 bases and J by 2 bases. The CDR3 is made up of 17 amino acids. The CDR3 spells CASSIGQGVMNTDTQYF. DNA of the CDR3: TGTGCCAGTAGTATTGGCCAGGGGGTCATGAACACAGATACGCAGTATTTT.

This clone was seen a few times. Here the CDR3 DNA reads TGTGCCAGCAGCCAACGACCCCGGACTAGCGGGACTGAGACCCAGTACTTC. The encoded protein is CASSQRPRTSGTETQYF. This chain uses TRBV7-3 with TRBJ2-5; 12 positions agree with TRBD2. Germline V CDR1 and CDR2: SGHTA, FQGTGA. The CDR3 is made up of 17 amino acids. Trimming cost V 5 bases and J 5 bases; bases outside gene matches: 12.

CDR3 sequence (DNA): TGTGCCAGCAGCTCACACCCCCGGGGCAAATACGAGCAGTACTTC. As protein: CASSSHPRGKYEQYF. The chain links TRBV28 to TRBJ2-7; possibly TRBD1 or TRBD2 for D (5 bases each). The V end was cut by 6 bases, the J end by 4 bases, with 19 bases between. The CDR3 length is 15 residues. Germline loops: CDR1 MDHEN, CDR2 SYDVKM. Based on the CDR3 plus reference TRBV28 and TRBJ2-7, the full variable domain is DVKVTQSSRYLVKRTGEKVFLECVQDMDHENMFWYRQDPGLGLRLIYFSYDVKMKEKGDIPEGYSVSREKKERFSLILESASTNQTSMYLCASSSHPRGKYEQYFGPGTRLTVT.

CDR3 DNA sequence: TGCGCCAGCAGCCTAGGAGCAGGAGGGGGTTACGAGCAGTACTTC. Protein: CASSLGAGGGYEQYF. The J gene is TRBJ2-7, the V gene TRBV4-3; D tentatively fits TRBD1 or TRBD2 (6 bases each). The V and J ends lost 4 bases and 4 bases respectively, with 17 bases between them. Germline V gene sequence: CDR1 LGHNA, CDR2 YSLEER. The CDR3 is 15 amino acids.

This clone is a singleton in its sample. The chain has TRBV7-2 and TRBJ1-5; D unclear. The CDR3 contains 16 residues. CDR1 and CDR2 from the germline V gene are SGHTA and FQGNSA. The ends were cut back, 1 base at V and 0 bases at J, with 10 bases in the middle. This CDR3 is CASSLGTMNSNQPQHF. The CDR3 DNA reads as TGTGCCAGCAGCTTAGGGACGATGAATAGCAATCAGCCCCAGCATTTT.

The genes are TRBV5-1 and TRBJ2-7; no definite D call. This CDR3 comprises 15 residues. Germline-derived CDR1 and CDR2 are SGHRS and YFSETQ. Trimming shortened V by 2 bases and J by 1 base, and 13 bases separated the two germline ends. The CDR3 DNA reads TGCGCCAGCAGCTTACAGACCGTGCTATCCTACGAGCAGTACTTC. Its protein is CASSLQTVLSYEQYF.

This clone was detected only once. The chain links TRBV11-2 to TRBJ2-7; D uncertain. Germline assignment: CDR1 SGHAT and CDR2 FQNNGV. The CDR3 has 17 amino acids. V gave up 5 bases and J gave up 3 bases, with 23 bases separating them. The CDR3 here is CASSPSSPVTVGYEQYF. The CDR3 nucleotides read TGTGCCAGCAGCCCATCAAGCCCCGTTACAGTTGGCTACGAGCAGTACTTC.

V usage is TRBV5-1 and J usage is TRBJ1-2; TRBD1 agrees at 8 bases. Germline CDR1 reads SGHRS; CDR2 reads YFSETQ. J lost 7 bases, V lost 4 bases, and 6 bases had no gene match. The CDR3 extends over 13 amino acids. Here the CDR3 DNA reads TGCGCCAGCAGCCCTACACAGGGGGGTGGCTACACCTTC. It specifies CASSPTQGGGYTF.

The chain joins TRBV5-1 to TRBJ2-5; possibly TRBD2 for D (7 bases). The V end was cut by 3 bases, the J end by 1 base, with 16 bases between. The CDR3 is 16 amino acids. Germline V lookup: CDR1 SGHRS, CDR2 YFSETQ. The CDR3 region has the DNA TGCGCCAGCAGCTACAGGGTAGCGGGCATCCAAGAGACCCAGTACTTC. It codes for CASSYRVAGIQETQYF.

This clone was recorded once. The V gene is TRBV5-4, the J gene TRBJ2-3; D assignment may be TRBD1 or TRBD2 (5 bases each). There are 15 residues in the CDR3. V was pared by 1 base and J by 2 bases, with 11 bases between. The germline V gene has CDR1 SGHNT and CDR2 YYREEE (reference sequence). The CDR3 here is CASSLTGANTDTQYF. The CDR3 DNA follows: TGTGCCAGCAGCTTGACCGGGGCCAACACAGATACGCAGTATTTT. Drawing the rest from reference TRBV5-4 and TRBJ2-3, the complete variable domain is ETGVTQSPTHLIKTRGQQVTLRCSSQSGHNTVSWYQQALGQGPQFIFQYYREEENGRGNFPPRFSGLQFPNYSSELNVNALELDDSALYLCASSLTGANTDTQYFGPGTRLTVL.